The 19 T cell receptor beta chains below all came from one sample that was sequenced in a study of blood T cell repertoires in COVID-19. Produced via immunoSEQ multiplex PCR; TCRdb's table is partial and in-frame only. The sample has 150,000 to 200,000 clones, about 80% seen once. The sample was peripheral blood. These receptors were taken from a human donor with acute or convalescent COVID-19. The donor label of this sample is uncertain.

The V and J genes are TRBV5-1 and TRBJ1-5, with TRBD1 identical over 8 bases. Germline CDR1 reads SGHRS; CDR2 reads YFSETQ. V lost 4 bases, J lost 6 bases, and 6 bases stayed unmatched. CDR3 size: 14 residues. The CDR3, as DNA: TGCGCCAGCAGCGCCGACAGGGGAGGTCAGCCCCAGCATTTT. It yields the protein CASSADRGGQPQHF.

The genes are TRBV11-2 and TRBJ2-5; weak D call: TRBD1 (5 bases). The V end was cut by 3 bases, the J end by 5 bases, with 10 bases between. Germline V gives CDR1 SGHAT, CDR2 FQNNGV. The CDR3 consists of 13 residues. The CDR3 DNA is TGTGCCAGCAGCTTGGTCAGGGCTGAGACCCAGTACTTC. Protein: CASSLVRAETQYF.

This chain connects TRBV28 to TRBJ1-4; TRBD1 matches at 10 bases. CDR1 MDHEN and CDR2 SYDVKM come from the germline V gene. This CDR3 has 13 residues. The J segment lost 10 bases and the V segment lost 5 bases, leaving 4 bases of the junction unmatched. The CDR3 sequence: CASSVTGGGKLFF. CDR3 in DNA: TGTGCCAGCAGTGTGACAGGGGGCGGAAAACTGTTTTTT.

The chain carries TRBV30 and TRBJ2-5, with 7 bases lining up with TRBD2. The CDR3 is 15 amino acids. Germline CDR1 and CDR2: GTSNPN and SVGIG (reference sequence). The J segment lost 0 bases and the V segment lost 4 bases, leaving 8 bases of the junction unmatched. The CDR3 DNA reads as TGTGCCTGGACTACGGGGGGACGCAACCAAGAGACCCAGTACTTC. It translates to CAWTTGGRNQETQYF. The full variable domain, with the rest looked up from reference TRBV30 and TRBJ2-5, is SQTIHQWPATLVQPVGSPLSLECTVEGTSNPNLYWYRQAAGRGLQLLFYSVGIGQISSEVPQNLSASRPQDRQFILSSKKLLLSDSGFYLCAWTTGGRNQETQYFGPGTRLLVL.

V usage is TRBV5-1 and J usage is TRBJ1-2; no clear D gene. Trimming shortened V by 2 bases and J by 4 bases, and 9 bases separated the two germline ends. The CDR3 contains 13 residues. Germline CDR1 and CDR2: SGHRS and YFSETQ. The CDR3 sequence is CASSFDTSYGYTF. As DNA, the CDR3 is TGCGCCAGCAGCTTCGACACATCCTATGGCTACACCTTC.

The chain employs TRBV2 and TRBJ1-2; D gene uncertain. From germline, CDR1 is SNHLY and CDR2 FYNNEI. The CDR3 extends over 11 amino acids. V gave up 7 bases and J gave up 7 bases, with 10 bases separating them. The CDR3 coding sequence is TGTGCCAGCACGGGTTTTGGTGGCTACACCTTC. Its translation: CASTGFGGYTF.

The rearrangement links TRBV5-1 to TRBJ2-2; 10 nucleotides match TRBD2. The CDR3 has 20 amino acids. The J segment lost 0 bases and the V segment lost 2 bases, leaving 13 bases of the junction unmatched. Germline V gene sequence: CDR1 SGHRS, CDR2 YFSETQ. The CDR3 sequence: CASSFRASGGPASNTGELFF. CDR3 bases: TGCGCCAGCAGCTTTAGGGCTAGCGGGGGCCCTGCCTCGAACACCGGGGAGCTGTTTTTT.

This chain links TRBV30 with TRBJ1-2; D may be TRBD1 (5 bases). Trimming removed 4 bases at V and 4 bases at J, with 10 bases between. There are 12 residues in the CDR3. Germline-derived CDR1 and CDR2 are GTSNPN and SVGIG (reference sequence). CDR3 sequence reads: CAWTSTVYGYTF. The CDR3 DNA reads as TGTGCCTGGACTTCGACAGTCTATGGCTACACCTTC.

The chain couples TRBV7-2 to TRBJ2-1; TRBD2 aligns across 8 bases. Trimming at V came to 1 base and at J to 9 bases, leaving 8 bases not matched to a gene. The CDR3 has 15 amino acids. Germline assignment: CDR1 SGHTA and CDR2 FQGNSA. CDR3 DNA: TGTGCCAGCAGCTTAGAACCCGGACTAGCCGGTGAGCAGTTCTTC. Translated: CASSLEPGLAGEQFF.

This clone was counted a single time. The rearrangement links TRBV5-1 to TRBJ2-7, with 8 bases lining up with TRBD2. The CDR3 totals 16 residues. The V gene's germline CDR1 is SGHRS and CDR2 YFSETQ. With 3 bases clipped from V and 5 bases from J, the junction kept 13 bases outside the gene matches. This CDR3 is CASSWGPGLGTDEQYF. CDR3 DNA: TGCGCCAGCAGCTGGGGTCCGGGACTAGGAACCGACGAGCAGTACTTC.

This sequence joins TRBV9 and TRBJ2-5; D is uncertain. The CDR3 covers 13 residues. Germline V gene sequence: CDR1 SGDLS, CDR2 YYNGEE. Trimming stripped 0 bases from V and 5 bases from J, with 8 bases between. The CDR3 DNA is TGTGCCAGCAGCGTAGATCAGTGGGAGACCCAGTACTTC. Amino acid sequence: CASSVDQWETQYF.

The rearrangement joins TRBV11-2 to TRBJ2-2, with D possibly TRBD2 on 5 matching bases. Looked up from germline, CDR1 is SGHAT and CDR2 is FQNNGV. Trimming left V 5 bases short and J 7 bases short, with 14 bases between. The CDR3 is 14 amino acids. The CDR3 coding sequence is TGTGCCAGCAGCCCGTATACTAGTTTCGGGGAGCTGTTTTTT. This translates into CASSPYTSFGELFF.

This chain links TRBV7-9 with TRBJ1-5; the match to TRBD1 covers 7 bases. J was trimmed by 5 bases and V by 5 bases; bases with no gene match: 3. The CDR3 is 13 residues long. In germline, CDR1 is SEHNR, CDR2 FQNEAQ (reference sequence). The CDR3 sequence is CASSRQGDQPQHF. The CDR3 DNA reads as TGTGCCAGCAGCCGACAGGGCGATCAGCCCCAGCATTTT. Using reference TRBV7-9 and TRBJ1-5 for the parts outside the CDR3, the full variable domain is DTGVSQNPRHKITKRGQNVTFRCDPISEHNRLYWYRQTLGQGPEFLTYFQNEAQLEKSRLLSDRFSAERPKGSFSTLEIQRTEQGDSAMYLCASSRQGDQPQHFGDGTRLSIL.

This clone has a single count. The chain employs TRBV19 and TRBJ2-2; TRBD2 agrees at 7 bases. The CDR3 length is 14 residues. The germline V gene has CDR1 LNHDA and CDR2 SQIVND (reference sequence). The J segment lost 5 bases and the V segment lost 5 bases, leaving 5 bases of the junction unmatched. The CDR3 reads CASSGQAGTGELFF. The CDR3 coding sequence is TGTGCCAGTAGTGGCCAAGCGGGAACCGGGGAGCTGTTTTTT.

The chain carries TRBV7-8 and TRBJ2-5, with D perhaps matching TRBD2 (5 bases). There are 13 residues in the CDR3. Trimming removed 5 bases at V and 3 bases at J, with 10 bases between. Germline V CDR1 and CDR2: SGHVS, FQNEAQ. CDR3 residues: CASSGVAKETQYF. The CDR3 DNA sequence: TGTGCCAGCAGCGGAGTAGCGAAAGAGACCCAGTACTTC.

The chain carries TRBV11-2 and TRBJ2-5; TRBD1 aligns across 9 bases. The length of the CDR3 is 16 residues. Germline V gives CDR1 SGHAT, CDR2 FQNNGV. The trim removed 5 bases at V and 1 base at J, leaving 8 bases unmatched. The CDR3 DNA reads as TGTGCCAGCAGCAAGGGACAGGGAGCTACCCAAGAGACCCAGTACTTC. This gives the protein CASSKGQGATQETQYF.

This clone is a singleton in its sample. This chain connects TRBV7-3 to TRBJ2-7, with TRBD2 identical over 8 bases. Trimming took 2 bases from V and 5 from J; bases not matched to a gene: 2. The CDR3 is 13 residues long. Germline V gene lookup returns CDR1 SGHTA and CDR2 FQGTGA. The CDR3 is CASSLRRGDEQYF. Written as DNA, the CDR3 is TGTGCCAGCAGCTTACGGCGGGGGGACGAGCAGTACTTC.

This chain joins TRBV29-1 and TRBJ2-1, with 9 positions matching TRBD1. CDR1 is SQVTM and CDR2 is ANQGSEA in the germline V gene. The CDR3 contains 18 residues. V gave up 6 bases and J gave up 6 bases; unmatched junction bases: 21. This chain's CDR3 is CSVLGQGLTVALSNEQFF. CDR3 coding DNA: TGCAGCGTGCTTGGACAGGGGCTGACTGTGGCCCTCTCCAATGAGCAGTTCTTC.

The rearrangement uses TRBV5-1 and TRBJ1-1; 8 bases fit TRBD1. Germline CDR1 SGHRS, CDR2 YFSETQ. This CDR3 is built from 14 residues. Trimming took 2 bases from V and 1 from J; bases not matched to a gene: 1. The CDR3 region has the DNA TGCGCCAGCAGCTTCGGACAGGGGAACACTGAAGCTTTCTTT. Protein product: CASSFGQGNTEAFF.